In this sample, the clone carrying this T cell receptor beta chain turned up many times. Its antigen is as yet unknown. The sample originates from a study of CD8 T cells in ankylosing spondylitis. Broader study findings: Before this, some motif variants had been reported in reactive arthritis synovial fluid and blood. According to the report, clones linked to the disease were significantly enriched in matched synovial fluid samples taken from ankylosing spondylitis patients. As for the disease-linked clones, they showed a CD8+ phenotype and occurred at relatively low frequencies in peripheral blood. Several highly homologous variants made up a TCR beta motif, and this motif appeared characteristic of ankylosing spondylitis blood.

TCRdb processed the 5' RACE reads anew with MiXCR; each CDR3 protein has one entry. The data contain 700,000 or so distinct CDR3 sequences, around a fifth of them singletons. Germline V lookup: CDR1 MNHEY, CDR2 SMNVEV (reference sequence). The V and J ends lost 0 bases and 3 bases respectively, with 9 bases between them. The CDR3 spans 15 residues. The source is a male donor with ankylosing spondylitis. Sequencing was carried out using blood, either unsorted or a sorted T cell fraction (not recorded which). The V gene is TRBV27, the J gene TRBJ1-5; D remains unclear. The CDR3 DNA sequence: TGTGCCAGCAGTTTATCGGGGTCCTACAATCAGCCCCAGCATTTT. It is translated as CASSLSGSYNQPQHF.